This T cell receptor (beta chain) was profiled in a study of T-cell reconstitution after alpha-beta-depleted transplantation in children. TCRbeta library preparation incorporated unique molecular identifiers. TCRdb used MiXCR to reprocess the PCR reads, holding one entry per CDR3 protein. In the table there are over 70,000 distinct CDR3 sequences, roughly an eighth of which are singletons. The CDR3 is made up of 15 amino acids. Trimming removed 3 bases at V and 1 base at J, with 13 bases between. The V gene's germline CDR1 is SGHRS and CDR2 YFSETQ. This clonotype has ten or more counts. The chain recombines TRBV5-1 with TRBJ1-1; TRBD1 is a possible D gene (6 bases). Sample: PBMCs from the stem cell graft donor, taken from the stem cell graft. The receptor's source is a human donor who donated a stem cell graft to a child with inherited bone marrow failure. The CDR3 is CASSWGGGENTEAFF. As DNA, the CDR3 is TGCGCCAGCAGCTGGGGAGGGGGGGAGAACACTGAAGCTTTCTTT.